The clone carrying this T cell receptor (beta chain) has a handful of counts. Antigen unknown. The data stem from a study of T cell repertoires in cytomegalovirus infection. Study in general: Recently described HLA-C-restricted plus well-studied HLA-B-restricted CMV epitopes were used. CMV infection and matching HLA type were both indicated by public TCR beta signatures.

Trimming left V 2 bases short and J 6 bases short, with 10 bases between. Germline V gene lookup returns CDR1 SGHNT and CDR2 YENEEA. The CDR3 is made up of 14 amino acids. TCRdb re-called the reads with MiXCR, one entry per CDR3 protein. The sample records more than 110,000 distinct CDR3 sequences, around 32% being singletons. Study-level findings and limits: CMV-specific HLA-C-restricted TCR beta clonotypes dominated the ex vivo response. Individuals carrying CMV plus the relevant HLA were identified by cumulative frequency of public TCR beta families.

Source: CD8+ T cells from cultured PBMCs, taken from culture after CMV antigen stimulation. The V and J genes are TRBV11-3 and TRBJ2-2; tentative D call: TRBD2 (5 bases). The clonotype was recovered from a human donor in good health (CMV status not recorded). Some clones in this sample may be carry-over from other donors' samples. CDR3 nucleotides: TGTGCCAGCAGCTTAATTCGGGGATCCGGGGAGCTGTTTTTT. Translated: CASSLIRGSGELFF.